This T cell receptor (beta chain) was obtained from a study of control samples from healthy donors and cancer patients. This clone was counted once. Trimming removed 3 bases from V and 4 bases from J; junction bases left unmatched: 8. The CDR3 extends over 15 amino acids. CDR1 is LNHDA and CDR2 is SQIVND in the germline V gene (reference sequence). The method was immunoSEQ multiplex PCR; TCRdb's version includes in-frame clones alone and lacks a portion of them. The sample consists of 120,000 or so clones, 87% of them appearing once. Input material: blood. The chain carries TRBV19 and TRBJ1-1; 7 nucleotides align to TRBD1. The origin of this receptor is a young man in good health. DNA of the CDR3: TGTGCCAGTAGTATCGACAGGGAACTAAGCACTGAAGCTTTCTTT. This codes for CASSIDRELSTEAFF.